These T cell receptor beta chains were read from a single sample in a study of T cells in Graves' hyperthyroidism and ophthalmopathy. TCRdb re-called the multiplex PCR reads through MiXCR, storing one row per CDR3 protein. The sample consists of hundreds of thousands of distinct CDR3 sequences, approximately 42% of them appearing once. The material sequenced was peripheral blood or thyroid tissue (not recorded which). The receptors here all came from an adult man with Graves' disease, either hyperthyroidism or ophthalmopathy (not recorded which). CDR3s include the opening cysteine and the closing phenylalanine or tryptophan. A D gene is named only where the DNA matches it firmly. For some rows the clone size is stated as once, few or many, or as a class when expanded; others skip it.

d_gene: -; abundance: many; j_gene: TRBJ1-1; v_gene: TRBV14; CDR3aa: CASSQDLRTDEAFF; CDR3nt: TGTGCCAGCAGCCAAGATCTTAGGACAGATGAAGCTTTCTTT
d_gene: TRBD2; abundance: -; j_gene: TRBJ2-5; v_gene: TRBV7-9; CDR3aa: CASSSLDTVGLAGTLDRETQYF; CDR3nt: TGTGCCAGCAGCTCGTTAGACACCGTGGGACTAGCGGGAACCCTCGATAGGGAGACCCAGTACTTC
d_gene: TRBD2; abundance: -; j_gene: TRBJ2-5; v_gene: TRBV20-1; CDR3aa: CSARDWLEAGQETQYF; CDR3nt: TGCAGTGCTAGAGATTGGCTTGAAGCGGGGCAAGAGACCCAGTACTTC
d_gene: -; abundance: few; j_gene: TRBJ1-2; v_gene: TRBV6-5; CDR3aa: CASRTDHNYGYTF; CDR3nt: TGTGCCAGCCGGACGGATCATAACTATGGCTACACCTTC
d_gene: TRBD1; abundance: -; j_gene: TRBJ1-2; v_gene: TRBV2; CDR3aa: CASSRTGQDRGYTF; CDR3nt: TGTGCCAGCAGTAGGACAGGGCAGGATCGGGGCTACACCTTC
d_gene: TRBD1; abundance: once; j_gene: TRBJ1-4; v_gene: TRBV7-9; CDR3aa: CASSPGQGANYEKLFF; CDR3nt: TGTGCCAGCAGCCCGGGGCAGGGGGCGAACTATGAAAAACTGTTTTTT
d_gene: -; abundance: many; j_gene: TRBJ1-6; v_gene: TRBV10-3; CDR3aa: CAISDRGGSYNSPLHF; CDR3nt: TGTGCCATCAGTGATAGGGGTGGGTCCTATAATTCACCCCTCCACTTT
d_gene: -; abundance: few; j_gene: TRBJ1-1; v_gene: TRBV19; CDR3aa: CASSMEGGAEAFF; CDR3nt: TGTGCCAGTAGTATGGAGGGTGGGGCCGAAGCTTTCTTT
d_gene: -; abundance: -; j_gene: TRBJ2-5; v_gene: TRBV7-2; CDR3aa: CASSLLAQKQETQYF; CDR3nt: TGTGCCAGCAGCTTGTTGGCACAGAAACAAGAGACCCAGTACTTC
d_gene: -; abundance: -; j_gene: TRBJ1-5; v_gene: TRBV10-3; CDR3aa: CASSGSGQIPNQPQHF; CDR3nt: TGTGCCAGCAGTGGATCCGGACAGATCCCTAATCAGCCCCAGCATTTT
d_gene: -; abundance: many; j_gene: TRBJ1-1; v_gene: TRBV2; CDR3aa: CASSDPVVAFF; CDR3nt: TGTGCCAGCAGTGATCCGGTTGTAGCTTTCTTT
d_gene: TRBD1; abundance: -; j_gene: TRBJ1-5; v_gene: TRBV24-1; CDR3aa: CATSGGPQGAVGNQPQHF; CDR3nt: TGTGCCACCAGTGGGGGACCTCAGGGGGCGGTTGGCAATCAGCCCCAGCATTTT
d_gene: TRBD2; abundance: many; j_gene: TRBJ2-5; v_gene: TRBV2; CDR3aa: CASSSLTSEETQYF; CDR3nt: TGTGCCAGCAGTTCGCTGACTAGCGAAGAGACCCAGTACTTC
d_gene: TRBD1; abundance: -; j_gene: TRBJ1-6; v_gene: TRBV7-3; CDR3aa: CASSPDGTGNSPLHF; CDR3nt: TGTGCCAGCAGCCCGGATGGGACAGGGAATTCACCCCTCCACTTT
d_gene: TRBD1; abundance: -; j_gene: TRBJ1-2; v_gene: TRBV9; CDR3aa: CASSQHGQGRFDYTF; CDR3nt: TGTGCCAGCAGCCAACACGGACAGGGGAGGTTTGACTACACCTTC
d_gene: -; abundance: -; j_gene: TRBJ1-6; v_gene: TRBV10-3; CDR3aa: CAISARTDYNSPLHF; CDR3nt: TGTGCCATCAGTGCGCGGACAGACTATAATTCACCCCTCCACTTT
d_gene: -; abundance: many; j_gene: TRBJ2-7; v_gene: TRBV15; CDR3aa: CATSRDLTDTYEQYF; CDR3nt: TGTGCCACCAGCAGAGATCTGACGGATACCTACGAGCAGTACTTC
d_gene: -; abundance: many; j_gene: TRBJ1-2; v_gene: TRBV15; CDR3aa: CATSRDLELNYGYTF; CDR3nt: TGTGCCACCAGCAGAGATTTAGAGCTTAACTATGGCTACACCTTC
d_gene: -; abundance: -; j_gene: TRBJ1-5; v_gene: TRBV6-5; CDR3aa: CASSPARTYQPQHF; CDR3nt: TGTGCCAGCAGCCCCGCCAGGACTTATCAGCCCCAGCATTTT
d_gene: -; abundance: -; j_gene: TRBJ1-2; v_gene: TRBV7-2; CDR3aa: CASSPEWGAGGYTF; CDR3nt: TGTGCCAGCAGCCCAGAATGGGGGGCTGGTGGCTACACCTTC
d_gene: -; abundance: -; j_gene: TRBJ1-4; v_gene: TRBV7-2; CDR3aa: CASSTPGRGNEEKLFF; CDR3nt: TGTGCCAGCAGCACCCCTGGCCGGGGCAACGAGGAAAAACTGTTTTTT
d_gene: -; abundance: -; j_gene: TRBJ2-2; v_gene: TRBV7-6; CDR3aa: CASSPRQLNTGELFF; CDR3nt: TGTGCCAGCAGCCCTCGACAGCTCAACACCGGGGAGCTGTTTTTT
d_gene: -; abundance: -; j_gene: TRBJ1-3; v_gene: TRBV12-5; CDR3aa: CASGLPPRVQGGNTIYF; CDR3nt: TGTGCTAGTGGTTTGCCTCCCCGGGTTCAGGGTGGAAACACCATATATTTT
d_gene: -; abundance: once; j_gene: TRBJ2-5; v_gene: TRBV11-1; CDR3aa: CASSLVTGDLRQGTQYF; CDR3nt: TGTGCCAGCAGCTTAGTGACAGGAGATCTACGCCAAGGGACCCAGTACTTC
d_gene: -; abundance: -; j_gene: TRBJ1-2; v_gene: TRBV6-1; CDR3aa: CASSDGAAGDYGYTF; CDR3nt: TGTGCCAGCAGTGACGGTGCGGCAGGAGACTATGGCTACACCTTC
d_gene: TRBD1; abundance: -; j_gene: TRBJ1-3; v_gene: TRBV7-9; CDR3aa: CASSLAPGGSGNTIYF; CDR3nt: TGTGCCAGCAGCTTAGCCCCAGGGGGATCTGGAAACACCATATATTTT
d_gene: -; abundance: -; j_gene: TRBJ1-2; v_gene: TRBV7-8; CDR3aa: CASSLEWPGASGYTF; CDR3nt: TGTGCCAGCAGCTTGGAGTGGCCTGGGGCTAGCGGCTACACCTTC
d_gene: TRBD1; abundance: -; j_gene: TRBJ2-7; v_gene: TRBV12-3/TRBV12-4; CDR3aa: CASSIQGWEQYF; CDR3nt: TGTGCCAGCAGTATACAGGGGTGGGAGCAGTACTTC
d_gene: -; abundance: many; j_gene: TRBJ1-2; v_gene: TRBV24-1; CDR3aa: CATSDPPKNYGYTF; CDR3nt: TGTGCCACCAGTGACCCCCCAAAAAACTATGGCTACACCTTC
d_gene: -; abundance: -; j_gene: TRBJ1-5; v_gene: TRBV6-1; CDR3aa: CASSVLGSSIQPQHF; CDR3nt: TGTGCCAGCAGTGTCCTGGGTAGCTCCATCCAGCCCCAGCATTTT
d_gene: -; abundance: once; j_gene: TRBJ1-1; v_gene: TRBV20-1; CDR3aa: CSARGGYGTTEAFF; CDR3nt: TGCAGTGCTAGAGGAGGATATGGCACAACTGAAGCTTTCTTT